One and the same sample provided the 30 T cell receptor beta chains below, sequenced in a study of spatial heterogeneity in lung cancer. MiXCR was run by TCRdb on the 5' RACE reads, yielding one entry per CDR3 protein. The sample lists 43,000 or so distinct CDR3 sequences, about 6.7% occurring once. As for time point: sample taken at primary tumor resection. Without sorting, whole RNA was sequenced from tumor, nontumor lung or frozen PBMC. The sequencing used PBMCs, collected at surgery. The receptors come from a female donor with early-stage non-small cell lung cancer.

DNA of the CDR3: TGTGCCAGCAGTTTTCGCTCTACGTACAGAAAGCAGTTCTTC. Its protein is CASSFRSTYRKQFF. The chain links TRBV12-3 or TRBV12-4 to TRBJ2-1; D is undetermined. V was shortened by 3 bases and J by 11 bases, with 17 bases between the two germline ends. This CDR3 contains 14 residues.

This clonotype has at least ten counts. This sequence joins TRBV20-1 and TRBJ2-7, with D possibly matching TRBD2 (5 bases). CDR3 length equals 13 residues. Germline lookup yields CDR1 DFQATT and CDR2 SNEGSKA (reference sequence). Trimming shortened V by 0 bases and J by 3 bases, and 9 bases separated the two germline ends. CDR3 nucleotides: TGCAGTGCTAGAGATCAGGCGGGCTACGAGCAGTACTTC. Translated: CSARDQAGYEQYF.

Note on this clonotype: Its ends do not fully match the called genes, so a read error is possible. This sequence joins TRBV19 and TRBJ2-2; a possible D gene is TRBD2 (5 bases). The CDR3 contains 15 residues. The germline V gene has CDR1 LNHDA and CDR2 SQIVND (reference sequence). The CDR3 region has the DNA TGTGCCAGTAGTAGGGCTACTCTGAGCACCGGGGTGCTGTTTTTT. The encoded protein is CASSRATLSTGVLFF.

This clonotype was seen at least ten times. The rearrangement joins TRBV11-2 to TRBJ2-3; D remains unclear. From germline, CDR1 is SGHAT and CDR2 FQNNGV. Trimming took 5 bases from V and 7 from J, leaving 13 bases between them. The CDR3 spans 13 residues. The CDR3 loop is CASSNLTAYTQYF. The CDR3 bases are TGTGCCAGCAGCAATTTGACTGCCTATACGCAGTATTTT.

This clonotype was recorded many times. The rearrangement joins TRBV2 to TRBJ1-2; D call uncertain. Trimming cost V 8 bases and J 4 bases, with 17 bases left between them. Germline V CDR1 and CDR2: SNHLY, FYNNEI. This CDR3 spans 14 amino acids. The CDR3 nucleotides are TGTGCCAGCCGATCGAAGTTTACATTCTATGGCTACACCTTC. This gives the protein CASRSKFTFYGYTF.

This clonotype was observed many times. In DNA form, the CDR3 reads TGCAGTGCTAGACAGGGGGGCTACGAGCAGTACTTC. Its protein product is CSARQGGYEQYF. The V call is TRBV20-1, the J call TRBJ2-7; D possibly corresponds to TRBD1 (7 bases). The CDR3 length is 12 residues. CDR1 is DFQATT and CDR2 is SNEGSKA in the germline V gene (reference sequence). The V gene lost 2 bases and the J gene lost 3 bases, with 8 bases spanning the gap.

This clonotype has only a few counts. V and J are TRBV4-3 and TRBJ2-3, with 9 bases that match TRBD2. The CDR3 is 15 amino acids. The germline V gene has CDR1 LGHNA and CDR2 YSLEER. Trimming took 3 bases from V and 3 from J; bases not matched to a gene: 4. CDR3 loop: CASSHVLAGTDTQYF. In DNA form, the CDR3 reads TGCGCCAGCAGCCATGTGCTAGCGGGGACAGATACGCAGTATTTT.

This clonotype was observed at least ten times. The chain links TRBV9 to TRBJ2-1, with 7 positions matching TRBD2. Per germline, CDR1 SGDLS and CDR2 YYNGEE. This CDR3 contains 15 residues. The V gene end was trimmed by 5 bases and the J gene end by 2 bases; junction bases not matched to a gene: 7. This CDR3 is CASSLGGKTYNEQFF. The CDR3 region has the DNA TGTGCCAGCAGTCTCGGGGGGAAGACCTACAATGAGCAGTTCTTC.

This clonotype was seen ten or more times. The chain recombines TRBV5-1 with TRBJ2-1; D possibly corresponds to TRBD2 (6 bases). Germline-derived CDR1 and CDR2 are SGHRS and YFSETQ. Trimming stripped 0 bases from V and 0 bases from J, with 7 bases between. This CDR3 is built from 15 residues. CDR3 coding DNA: TGCGCCAGCAGCTTGGAAGCGGGCTCCTACAATGAGCAGTTCTTC. Translating it yields CASSLEAGSYNEQFF.

This clonotype was recorded a few times. The V call is TRBV18, the J call TRBJ1-1; D unclear. The V gene's germline CDR1 is KGHSH and CDR2 LQKENI. The CDR3 runs to 13 residues. The ends were cut back, 2 bases at V and 0 bases at J, with 4 bases in the middle. The CDR3 loop is CASSPSMNTEAFF. The CDR3, as DNA: TGTGCCAGCTCACCATCTATGAACACTGAAGCTTTCTTT.

This clonotype was detected a few times. The chain uses TRBV5-1 and TRBJ2-7; D may be TRBD1 (6 bases). The germline gives CDR1 SGHRS, CDR2 YFSETQ. V was shortened by 2 bases and J by 2 bases, with 14 bases between the two germline ends. The CDR3 runs to 15 residues. This chain's CDR3 is CASSFGGQRAYEQYF. The CDR3 DNA reads TGCGCCAGCAGCTTCGGAGGACAGCGAGCCTACGAGCAGTACTTC.

In this sample, this clonotype turned up a few times. The chain uses TRBV5-1 and TRBJ2-2; no clear D. CDR1 is SGHRS and CDR2 is YFSETQ in the germline V gene. This CDR3 has 13 residues. Trimming removed 0 bases at V and 7 bases at J, with 7 bases between. In nucleotides, the CDR3 is TGCGCCAGCAGCTTGGATCCGTTCGGGGAGCTGTTTTTT. This gives the protein CASSLDPFGELFF.

Concerning this clonotype: The final CDR3 position lacks the conserved phenylalanine or tryptophan, pointing to a likely read error. No DNA is shown, since the ends of the CDR3 on it are uncertain; the CDR3 is the one TCRdb lists. The chain is built from TRBV21-1 and TRBJ2-6; TRBD1, the D gene given by the table, was not confirmed from the DNA. TRBV21-1 counts as a pseudogene. Inclusive of both ends, the CDR3 amounts to 18 amino acids. CDR3 in amino acids: CASRRERDTSFLANVLTS.

This clonotype was found many times. The V call is TRBV5-6, the J call TRBJ2-6; D not certain. The CDR3 totals 15 residues. V was pared by 3 bases and J by 0 bases, with 7 bases between. CDR1 is SGHDT and CDR2 is YYEEEE in the germline V gene. CDR3 residues: CASSSASSGANVLTF. CDR3 nucleotides: TGTGCCAGCAGCTCAGCGAGCTCTGGGGCCAACGTCCTGACTTTC.

The chain recombines TRBV29-1 with TRBJ1-4; 9 bases align to TRBD1. The CDR3 sequence is 14 residues long. CDR1 SQVTM and CDR2 ANQGSEA come from the germline V gene. Trimming took 4 bases from V and 4 from J; bases not matched to a gene: 4. CDR3 DNA sequence: TGCAGCGTTGCCTCGACAGGGGGTAATGAAAAACTGTTTTTT. Its protein product is CSVASTGGNEKLFF.

Of note for this clonotype: A much larger clone sits a single nucleotide away, making a read error possible. The genes are TRBV7-7 and TRBJ1-4, with unresolved D. From germline, CDR1 is SSHAT and CDR2 FNYEAQ (reference sequence). The CDR3 consists of 12 residues. CDR3 sequence reads: CVSGASNEKLFF. The CDR3 DNA is TGTGTCAGCGGCGCCTCTAATGAAAAACTGTTTTTT.

The rearrangement links TRBV15 to TRBJ2-3, with a tentative D call TRBD1 (5 bases). Germline CDR1 reads LNHNV; CDR2 reads YYDKDF (reference sequence). V was clipped by 1 base and J by 5 bases, with 10 bases between them. There are 14 residues in the CDR3. This chain's CDR3 is CATSRAPGLDTQYF. The CDR3 DNA reads as TGTGCCACCAGCAGAGCACCAGGGCTAGATACGCAGTATTTT.

This clonotype was picked up many times. The chain combines TRBV9 with TRBJ2-5; 7 bases match TRBD2. The junction had 3 bases not matched to a gene; V was cut back by 2 bases and J by 5 bases. Germline lookup yields CDR1 SGDLS and CDR2 YYNGEE. The CDR3 runs to 13 residues. The CDR3 bases are TGTGCCAGCAGCGTCCAGGGAGGGGAGACCCAGTACTTC. Amino acid sequence: CASSVQGGETQYF.

V is TRBV3-1 and J is TRBJ2-7; D may be TRBD2 (5 bases). Germline loops: CDR1 LGHDT, CDR2 YNNKEL (reference sequence). Trimming took off 4 bases at V and 0 bases at J, with 16 bases between the two ends. The CDR3 loop spans 16 amino acids. CDR3 region: CASSRKMLEVSYEQYF. CDR3 DNA: TGTGCCAGCAGCCGTAAAATGTTGGAGGTCTCCTACGAGCAGTACTTC.

This clonotype was detected ten times or more. V and J are TRBV5-1 and TRBJ1-2; possible D gene TRBD1, 5 bases. Germline V gene lookup returns CDR1 SGHRS and CDR2 YFSETQ. The germline V and J ends were trimmed by 8 bases and 4 bases, with 21 bases remaining between them. The length of the CDR3 is 15 residues. CDR3: CASSTHQGPLYGYTF. In DNA, the CDR3 is TGCGCCAGTTCGACTCATCAGGGCCCGCTCTATGGCTACACCTTC. Filled out from reference TRBV5-1 and TRBJ1-2, the complete variable domain reads KAGVTQTPRYLIKTRGQQVTLSCSPISGHRSVSWYQQTPGQGLQFLFEYFSETQRNKGNFPGRFSGRQFSNSRSEMNVSTLELGDSALYLCASSTHQGPLYGYTFGSGTRLTVV.

This clonotype was recorded many times. J is TRBJ2-3 and V is TRBV7-2, with 9 bases identical to TRBD2. Trimming removed 1 base from V and 6 bases from J; junction bases left unmatched: 5. Germline-derived CDR1 and CDR2 are SGHTA and FQGNSA. The CDR3 loop spans 15 amino acids. As DNA, the CDR3 is TGTGCCAGCAGCTTAGAAAGCGGGGGGCGGGATACGCAGTATTTT. This codes for CASSLESGGRDTQYF.

The sample holds many counts of this clonotype. The genes are TRBV4-1 and TRBJ1-5; no clear D. The germline V and J ends were trimmed by 4 bases and 3 bases, with 10 bases remaining between them. The CDR3 runs to 14 residues. Germline-derived CDR1 and CDR2 are MGHRA and YSYEKL. CDR3 region: CASSLQMFNQPQHF. CDR3 coding DNA: TGCGCCAGCAGCCTCCAAATGTTCAATCAGCCCCAGCATTTT.

This clonotype was recorded at least ten times. V is TRBV5-1 and J is TRBJ2-1; D is possibly TRBD2 (5 bases). The CDR3 is 14 residues long. Looked up from germline, CDR1 is SGHRS and CDR2 is YFSETQ. The V gene lost 0 bases and the J gene lost 7 bases, with 11 bases spanning the gap. CDR3 in amino acids: CASSLAGVPNEQFF. The DNA for the CDR3 is TGCGCCAGCAGCTTGGCCGGGGTACCTAATGAGCAGTTCTTC.

Only a few counts were recorded for this clonotype. The chain has TRBV5-1 and TRBJ1-1; D unresolved. The CDR3 is made up of 14 amino acids. Trimming left V 5 bases short and J 7 bases short, with 18 bases between. CDR1 SGHRS and CDR2 YFSETQ come from the germline V gene. DNA for the CDR3: TGCGCCAGCAGTCTTTCGGCCCCCTCGGGTGAAGCTTTCTTT. As protein: CASSLSAPSGEAFF.

By share of the sample, this clonotype is medium-sized. The V and J genes are TRBV20-1 and TRBJ2-7; TRBD2 aligns across 9 bases. V dropped 5 bases and J dropped 4; count of bases not matched to a gene: 9. Germline V gene lookup returns CDR1 DFQATT and CDR2 SNEGSKA (reference sequence). CDR3 length: 14 residues. In DNA form, the CDR3 reads TGCAGTGCTTTAATTAGCGGGGGACGTTACGAGCAGTACTTC. It yields the protein CSALISGGRYEQYF.

In its sample, this clonotype was seen a few times. The chain uses TRBV5-1 and TRBJ1-1; no clear D. There are 13 residues in the CDR3. V lost 0 bases, J lost 7 bases, and 10 bases lay in between. The germline gives CDR1 SGHRS, CDR2 YFSETQ. CDR3 coding DNA: TGCGCCAGCAGCTTGGCGTCGCCTTTTGAAGCTTTCTTT. It yields the protein CASSLASPFEAFF.

This clonotype was recorded many times. The rearrangement links TRBV20-1 to TRBJ2-7; D gene unclear. In germline, CDR1 is DFQATT, CDR2 SNEGSKA (reference sequence). V was shortened by 0 bases and J by 9 bases, with 12 bases between the two germline ends. The CDR3 loop spans 12 amino acids. Here the CDR3 reads CSAREGRTMQYF. Here the CDR3 DNA reads TGCAGTGCTAGAGAGGGCAGGACCATGCAGTACTTC.

This clonotype came up a few times. This chain connects TRBV5-1 to TRBJ2-2; D unresolved. This CDR3 region has 14 residues. The V end was cut by 2 bases, the J end by 1 base, with 6 bases between. Germline-derived CDR1 and CDR2 are SGHRS and YFSETQ. CDR3 nucleotide sequence: TGCGCCAGCAGCTTCCCACAGAACACCGGGGAGCTGTTTTTT. It translates to CASSFPQNTGELFF.

This clonotype was detected many times. This rearrangement joins TRBV19 to TRBJ2-7; 7 bases agree with TRBD1. CDR3 length: 14 residues. Per germline, CDR1 LNHDA and CDR2 SQIVND (reference sequence). Trimming at V came to 5 bases and at J to 3 bases, leaving 7 bases not matched to a gene. CDR3 coding DNA: TGTGCCAGTAGTTCGCAACAGGGGCACTACGAGCAGTACTTC. This encodes CASSSQQGHYEQYF.

In its sample, this clonotype was seen a few times. V gene TRBV3-1 combines with J gene TRBJ1-5; D remains unclear. Germline CDR1 is LGHDT and CDR2 is YNNKEL (reference sequence). There are 12 residues in the CDR3. The V and J ends lost 3 bases and 5 bases respectively, with 5 bases between them. The CDR3: CASSQGHQPQHF. The DNA of the CDR3 is TGTGCCAGCAGCCAGGGTCATCAGCCCCAGCATTTT.